This T cell receptor (beta chain) came from a study of control samples from healthy donors and cancer patients. J gave up 5 bases and V 1 base, and 6 bases lay outside the gene matches. CDR1 LGHDT and CDR2 YNNKEL come from the germline V gene (reference sequence). The length of the CDR3 is 16 residues. Libraries were prepared by immunoSEQ multiplex PCR; TCRdb keeps only in-frame clonotypes and omits some of them. The profile shows about 130,000 clones, around nine tenths of them singletons. The chain combines TRBV3-1 (or the pseudogene TRBV3-2) with TRBJ2-2; 8 positions agree with TRBD1. This TCR came from a man aged 18 to 29 in good health. The specimen sequenced was blood. CDR3 residues: CASSQAGTGATGELFF. In DNA form, the CDR3 reads TGTGCCAGCAGCCAAGCCGGGACAGGCGCGACCGGGGAGCTGTTTTTT.